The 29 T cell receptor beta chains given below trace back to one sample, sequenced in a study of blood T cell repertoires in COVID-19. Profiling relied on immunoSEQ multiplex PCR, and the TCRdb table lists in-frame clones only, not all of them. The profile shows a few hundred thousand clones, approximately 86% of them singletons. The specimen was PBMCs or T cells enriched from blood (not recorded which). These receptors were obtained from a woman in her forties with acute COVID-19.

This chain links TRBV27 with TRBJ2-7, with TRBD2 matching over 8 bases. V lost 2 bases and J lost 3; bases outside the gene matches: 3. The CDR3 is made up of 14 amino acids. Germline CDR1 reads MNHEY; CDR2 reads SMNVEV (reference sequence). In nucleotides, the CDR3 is TGTGCCAGCAGTTTAGCGGGACTAGTCTACGAGCAGTACTTC. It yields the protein CASSLAGLVYEQYF.

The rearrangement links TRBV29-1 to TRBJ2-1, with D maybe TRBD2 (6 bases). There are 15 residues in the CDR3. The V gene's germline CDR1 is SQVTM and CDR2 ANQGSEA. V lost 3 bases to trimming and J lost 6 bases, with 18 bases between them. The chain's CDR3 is CSVEGGAVLRNEQFF. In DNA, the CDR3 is TGCAGCGTTGAGGGCGGGGCGGTCCTCCGCAATGAGCAGTTCTTC.

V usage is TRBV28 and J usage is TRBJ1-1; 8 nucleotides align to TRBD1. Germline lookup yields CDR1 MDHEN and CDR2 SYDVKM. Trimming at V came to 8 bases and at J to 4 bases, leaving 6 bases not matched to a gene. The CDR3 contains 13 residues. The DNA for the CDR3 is TGTGCCAGCTTCCTACAGGGGGGCACTGAAGCTTTCTTT. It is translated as CASFLQGGTEAFF. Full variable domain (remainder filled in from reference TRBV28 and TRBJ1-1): DVKVTQSSRYLVKRTGEKVFLECVQDMDHENMFWYRQDPGLGLRLIYFSYDVKMKEKGDIPEGYSVSREKKERFSLILESASTNQTSMYLCASFLQGGTEAFFGQGTRLTVV.

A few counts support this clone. The CDR3 coding sequence is TGTGCCAGCCTTGAGGGATTTGGCGGGGAGCTGTTTTTT. This encodes CASLEGFGGELFF. The V gene is TRBV2, the J gene TRBJ2-2; D may be TRBD2 (5 bases). Looked up from germline, CDR1 is SNHLY and CDR2 is FYNNEI. The CDR3 totals 13 residues. Trimming removed 8 bases at V and 7 bases at J, with 14 bases between.

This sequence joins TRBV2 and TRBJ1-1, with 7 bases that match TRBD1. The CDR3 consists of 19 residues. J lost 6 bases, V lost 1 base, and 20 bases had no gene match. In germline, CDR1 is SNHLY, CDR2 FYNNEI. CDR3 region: CASSEEGGQFGTRRAEAFF. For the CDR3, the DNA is TGTGCCAGCAGTGAAGAGGGGGGACAGTTTGGGACGAGGAGGGCTGAAGCTTTCTTT.

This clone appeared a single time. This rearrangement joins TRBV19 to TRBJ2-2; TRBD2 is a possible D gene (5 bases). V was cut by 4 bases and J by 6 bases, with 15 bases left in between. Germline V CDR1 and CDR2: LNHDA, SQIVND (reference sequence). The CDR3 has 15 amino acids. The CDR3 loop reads CASSTFDLRAGELFF. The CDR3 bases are TGTGCCAGTAGTACTTTTGACCTGAGGGCCGGGGAGCTGTTTTTT. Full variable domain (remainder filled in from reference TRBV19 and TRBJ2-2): DGGITQSPKYLFRKEGQNVTLSCEQNLNHDAMYWYRQDPGQGLRLIYYSQIVNDFQKGDIAEGYSVSREKKESFPLTVTSAQKNPTAFYLCASSTFDLRAGELFFGEGSRLTVL.

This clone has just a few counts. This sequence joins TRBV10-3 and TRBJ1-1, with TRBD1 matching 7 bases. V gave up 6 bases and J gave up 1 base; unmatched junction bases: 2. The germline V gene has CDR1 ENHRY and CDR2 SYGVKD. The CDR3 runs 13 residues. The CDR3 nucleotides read TGTGCCATCAGAGGGACAGCGAACACTGAAGCTTTCTTT. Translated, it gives CAIRGTANTEAFF.

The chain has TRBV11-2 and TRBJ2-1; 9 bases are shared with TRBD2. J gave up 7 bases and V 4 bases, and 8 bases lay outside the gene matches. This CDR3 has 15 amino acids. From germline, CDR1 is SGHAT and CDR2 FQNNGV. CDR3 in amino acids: CASSSIAGVRNEQFF. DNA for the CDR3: TGTGCCAGCAGCTCGATAGCGGGAGTTAGGAATGAGCAGTTCTTC.

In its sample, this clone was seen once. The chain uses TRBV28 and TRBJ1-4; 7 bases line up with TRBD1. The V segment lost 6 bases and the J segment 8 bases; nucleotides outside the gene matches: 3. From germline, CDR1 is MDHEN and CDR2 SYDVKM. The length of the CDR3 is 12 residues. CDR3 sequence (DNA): TGTGCCAGCAGCTCACAGGGGGAAAAACTGTTTTTT. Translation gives CASSSQGEKLFF.

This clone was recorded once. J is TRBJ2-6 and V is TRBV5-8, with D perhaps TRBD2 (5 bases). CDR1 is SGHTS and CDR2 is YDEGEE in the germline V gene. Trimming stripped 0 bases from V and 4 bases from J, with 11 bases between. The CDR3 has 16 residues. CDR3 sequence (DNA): TGTGCCAGCAGCTTGGATCCGGGAACAGGGGCCAACGTCCTGACTTTC. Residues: CASSLDPGTGANVLTF.

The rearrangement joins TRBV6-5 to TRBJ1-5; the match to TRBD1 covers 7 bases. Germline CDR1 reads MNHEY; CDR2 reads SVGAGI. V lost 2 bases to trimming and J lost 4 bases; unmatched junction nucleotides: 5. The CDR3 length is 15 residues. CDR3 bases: TGTGCCAGCAGTTACGCCAGGGGGTGGAATCAGCCCCAGCATTTT. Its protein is CASSYARGWNQPQHF.

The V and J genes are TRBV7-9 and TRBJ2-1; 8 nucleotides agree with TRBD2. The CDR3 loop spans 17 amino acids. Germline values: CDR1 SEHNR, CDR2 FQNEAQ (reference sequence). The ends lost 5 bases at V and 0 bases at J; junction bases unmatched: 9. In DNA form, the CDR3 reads TGTGCCAGCAGCCCCCGAACTAGCGGAAGCTCCTACAATGAGCAGTTCTTC. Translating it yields CASSPRTSGSSYNEQFF.

This CDR3 reads CASREGASNSYEQYF. The CDR3 region has the DNA TGCGCCAGCCGAGAAGGAGCTAGCAACTCCTACGAGCAGTACTTC. The V and J genes are TRBV5-1 and TRBJ2-7, with D perhaps TRBD2 (5 bases). The CDR3 totals 15 residues. From germline, CDR1 is SGHRS and CDR2 YFSETQ. The V and J ends lost 7 bases and 0 bases respectively, with 17 bases between them.

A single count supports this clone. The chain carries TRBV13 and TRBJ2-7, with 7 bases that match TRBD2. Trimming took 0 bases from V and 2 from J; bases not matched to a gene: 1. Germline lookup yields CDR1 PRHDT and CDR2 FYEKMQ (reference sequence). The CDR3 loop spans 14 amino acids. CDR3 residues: CASSLGGRAYEQYF. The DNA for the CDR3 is TGTGCCAGCAGCTTAGGGGGGAGGGCCTACGAGCAGTACTTC.

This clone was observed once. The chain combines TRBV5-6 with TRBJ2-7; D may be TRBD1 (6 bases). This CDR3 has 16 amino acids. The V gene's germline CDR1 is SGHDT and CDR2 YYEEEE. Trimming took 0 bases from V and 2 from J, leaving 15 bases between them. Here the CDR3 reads CASSLVAAQGTYEQYF. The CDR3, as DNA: TGTGCCAGCAGCTTGGTGGCAGCCCAGGGGACCTACGAGCAGTACTTC.

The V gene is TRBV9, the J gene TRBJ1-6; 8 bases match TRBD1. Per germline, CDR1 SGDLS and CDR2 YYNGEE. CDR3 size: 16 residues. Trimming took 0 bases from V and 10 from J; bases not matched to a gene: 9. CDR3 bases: TGTGCCAGCAGCGTAGCGGCAGGGGGCACGAAATCACCCCTCCACTTT. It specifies CASSVAAGGTKSPLHF.

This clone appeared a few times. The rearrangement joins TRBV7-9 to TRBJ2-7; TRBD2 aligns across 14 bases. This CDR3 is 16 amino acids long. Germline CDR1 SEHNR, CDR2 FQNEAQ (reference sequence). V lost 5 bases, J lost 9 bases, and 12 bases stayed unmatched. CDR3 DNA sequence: TGTGCCAGCAGCGGGACTAGCGGGAGCCTCCTCATCGGGCAGTACTTC. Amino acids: CASSGTSGSLLIGQYF.

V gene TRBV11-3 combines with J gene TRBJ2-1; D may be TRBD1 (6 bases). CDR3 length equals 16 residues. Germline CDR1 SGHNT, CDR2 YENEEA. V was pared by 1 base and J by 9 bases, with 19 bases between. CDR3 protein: CASSLGLGGSTIEQFF. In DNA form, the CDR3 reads TGTGCCAGCAGCTTAGGGCTTGGGGGCTCAACGATTGAGCAGTTCTTC.

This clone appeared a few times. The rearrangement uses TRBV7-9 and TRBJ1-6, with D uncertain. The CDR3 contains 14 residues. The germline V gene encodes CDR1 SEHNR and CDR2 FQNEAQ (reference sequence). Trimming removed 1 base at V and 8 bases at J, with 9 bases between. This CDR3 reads CASSLVSVDSPLHF. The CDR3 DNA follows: TGTGCCAGCAGCTTAGTCTCGGTGGATTCACCCCTCCACTTT.

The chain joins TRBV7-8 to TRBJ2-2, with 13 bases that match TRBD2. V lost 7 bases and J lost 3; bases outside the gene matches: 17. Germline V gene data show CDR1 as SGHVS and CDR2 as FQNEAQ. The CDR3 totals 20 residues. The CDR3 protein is CASTPRTSGSMGGYTGELFF. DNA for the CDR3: TGTGCCAGCACCCCAAGGACTAGCGGGAGCATGGGTGGTTACACCGGGGAGCTGTTTTTT.

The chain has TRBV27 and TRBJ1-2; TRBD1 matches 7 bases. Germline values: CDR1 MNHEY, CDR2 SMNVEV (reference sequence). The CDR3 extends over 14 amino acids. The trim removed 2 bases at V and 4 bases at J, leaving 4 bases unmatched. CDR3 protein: CASSLNRGLYGYTF. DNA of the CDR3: TGTGCCAGCAGTTTAAACAGGGGACTCTATGGCTACACCTTC.

In DNA, the CDR3 is TGCGCCAGCAGCTTGGTGACTAGCGACTACGAGCAGTACTTC. Translating gives CASSLVTSDYEQYF. The rearrangement joins TRBV5-1 to TRBJ2-7; 8 nucleotides match TRBD2. This CDR3 spans 14 amino acids. Germline CDR1 is SGHRS and CDR2 is YFSETQ. V lost 0 bases and J lost 3; bases outside the gene matches: 2.

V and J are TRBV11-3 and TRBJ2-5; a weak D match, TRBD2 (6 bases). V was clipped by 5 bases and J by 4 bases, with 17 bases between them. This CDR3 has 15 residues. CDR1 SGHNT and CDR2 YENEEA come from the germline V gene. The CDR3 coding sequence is TGTGCCAGCAGCCCCCGGGGGTGGGAAGGAGAGACCCAGTACTTC. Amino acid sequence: CASSPRGWEGETQYF.

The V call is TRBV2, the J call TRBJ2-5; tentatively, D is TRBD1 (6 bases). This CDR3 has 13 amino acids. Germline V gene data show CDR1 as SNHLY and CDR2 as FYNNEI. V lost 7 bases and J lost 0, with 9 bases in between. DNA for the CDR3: TGTGCCAGCATGAGGGACAACCAAGAGACCCAGTACTTC. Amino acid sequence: CASMRDNQETQYF.

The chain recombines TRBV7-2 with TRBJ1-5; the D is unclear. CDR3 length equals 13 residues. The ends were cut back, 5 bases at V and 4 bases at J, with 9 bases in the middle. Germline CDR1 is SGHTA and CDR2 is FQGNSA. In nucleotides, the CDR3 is TGTGCCAGCAGCCGTACATCAAATCAGCCCCAGCATTTT. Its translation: CASSRTSNQPQHF.

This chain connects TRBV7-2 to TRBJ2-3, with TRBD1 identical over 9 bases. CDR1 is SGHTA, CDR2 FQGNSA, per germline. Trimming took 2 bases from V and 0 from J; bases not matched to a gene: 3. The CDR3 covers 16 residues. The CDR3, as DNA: TGTGCCAGCAGCTTAATCGGGACAGGGAGCACAGATACGCAGTATTTT. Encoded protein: CASSLIGTGSTDTQYF.

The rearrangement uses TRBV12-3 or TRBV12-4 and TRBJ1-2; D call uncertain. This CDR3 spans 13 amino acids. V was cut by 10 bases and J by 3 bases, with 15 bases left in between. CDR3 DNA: TGTGCCACCGGACTGCAGTTTGACTATGGCTACACCTTC. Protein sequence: CATGLQFDYGYTF.

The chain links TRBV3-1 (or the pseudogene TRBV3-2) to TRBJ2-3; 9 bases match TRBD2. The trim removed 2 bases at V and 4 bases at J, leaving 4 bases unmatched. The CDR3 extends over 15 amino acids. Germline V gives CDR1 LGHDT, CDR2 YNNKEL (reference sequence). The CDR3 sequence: CASSQISGSSDTQYF. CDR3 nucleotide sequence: TGTGCCAGCAGCCAAATTAGCGGGAGTTCAGATACGCAGTATTTT.

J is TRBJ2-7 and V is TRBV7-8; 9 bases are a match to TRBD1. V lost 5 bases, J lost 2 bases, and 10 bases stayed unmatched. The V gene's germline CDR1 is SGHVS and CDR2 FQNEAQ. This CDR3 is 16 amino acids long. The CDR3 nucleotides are TGTGCCAGCAGCCCTGGGACAGGGAGTCTGACCTACGAGCAGTACTTC. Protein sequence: CASSPGTGSLTYEQYF.